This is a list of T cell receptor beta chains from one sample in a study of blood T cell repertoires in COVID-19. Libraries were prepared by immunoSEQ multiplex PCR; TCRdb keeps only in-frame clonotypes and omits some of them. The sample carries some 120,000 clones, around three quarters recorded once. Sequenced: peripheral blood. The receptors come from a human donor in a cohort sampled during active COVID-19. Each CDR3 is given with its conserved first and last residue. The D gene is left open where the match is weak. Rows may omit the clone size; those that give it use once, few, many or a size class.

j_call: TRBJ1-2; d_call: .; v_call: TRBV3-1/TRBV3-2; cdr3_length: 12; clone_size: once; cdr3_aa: CASSQQGYGYTF; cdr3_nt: TGTGCCAGCAGCCAACAGGGGTATGGCTACACCTTC
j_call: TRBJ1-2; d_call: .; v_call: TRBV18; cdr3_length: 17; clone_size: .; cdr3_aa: CASSPQGGGGPNYGYTF; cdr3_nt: TGTGCCAGCTCACCACAAGGGGGGGGCGGCCCTAACTATGGCTACACCTTC
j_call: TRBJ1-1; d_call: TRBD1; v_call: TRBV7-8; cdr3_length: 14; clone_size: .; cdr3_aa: CASSSGQGWAEAFF; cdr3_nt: TGTGCCAGCAGCTCCGGACAGGGTTGGGCTGAAGCTTTCTTT
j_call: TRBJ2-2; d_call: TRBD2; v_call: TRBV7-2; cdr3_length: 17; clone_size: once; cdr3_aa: CASSLSGGRSSTGELFF; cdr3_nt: TGTGCCAGCAGCTTAAGCGGGGGGCGGTCGAGCACCGGGGAGCTGTTTTTT
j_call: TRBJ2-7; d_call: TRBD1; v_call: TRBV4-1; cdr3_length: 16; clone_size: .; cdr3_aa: CASSQPRDRGTYEQYF; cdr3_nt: TGCGCCAGCAGCCAACCCCGGGACAGGGGGACCTACGAGCAGTACTTC
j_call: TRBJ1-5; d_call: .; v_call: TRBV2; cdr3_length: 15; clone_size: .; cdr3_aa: CASSVARTDNQPQHF; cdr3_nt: TGTGCCAGCAGTGTAGCTAGGACAGATAATCAGCCCCAGCATTTT
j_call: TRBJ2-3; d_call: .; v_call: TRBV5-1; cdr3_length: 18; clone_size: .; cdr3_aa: CASSSVLLERAGTDTQYF; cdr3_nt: TGCGCCAGCAGCTCGGTTTTGTTGGAGCGGGCTGGTACAGATACGCAGTATTTT
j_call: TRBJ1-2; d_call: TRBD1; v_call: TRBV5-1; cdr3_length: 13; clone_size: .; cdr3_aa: CASSPTGELGYTF; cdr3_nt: TGCGCCAGCAGCCCGACAGGGGAACTTGGCTACACCTTC
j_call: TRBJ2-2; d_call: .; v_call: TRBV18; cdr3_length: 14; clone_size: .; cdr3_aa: CASSPREATGELFF; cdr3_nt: TGTGCCAGCTCACCACGTGAGGCCACCGGGGAGCTGTTTTTT
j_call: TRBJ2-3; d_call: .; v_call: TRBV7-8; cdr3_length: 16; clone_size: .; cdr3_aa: CASSLVAGLGTDTQYF; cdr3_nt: TGTGCCAGCAGCTTAGTCGCGGGGCTAGGCACAGATACGCAGTATTTT
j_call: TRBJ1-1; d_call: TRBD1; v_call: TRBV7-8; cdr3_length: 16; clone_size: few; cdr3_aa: CASSLAGTEMNTEAFF; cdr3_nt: TGTGCCAGCAGCTTAGCTGGGACAGAAATGAACACTGAAGCTTTCTTT
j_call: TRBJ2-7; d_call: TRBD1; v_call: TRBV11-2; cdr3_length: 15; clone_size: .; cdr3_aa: CASSPFRDRFYEQYF; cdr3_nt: TGTGCCAGCAGTCCGTTCCGGGACAGATTTTACGAGCAGTACTTC
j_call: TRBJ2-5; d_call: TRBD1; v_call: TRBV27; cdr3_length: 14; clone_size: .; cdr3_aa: CASSPWTGGETQYF; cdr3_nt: TGTGCCAGCAGTCCTTGGACAGGGGGAGAGACCCAGTACTTC
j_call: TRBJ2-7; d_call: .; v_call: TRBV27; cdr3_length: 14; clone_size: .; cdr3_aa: CASSLTPAGHPVRF; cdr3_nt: TGTGCCAGCAGTTTAACCCCAGCCGGACACCCCGTAAGATTC
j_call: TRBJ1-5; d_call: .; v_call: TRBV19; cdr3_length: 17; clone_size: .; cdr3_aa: CASTPGAGRDSNQPQHF; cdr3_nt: TGTGCCAGTACCCCCGGGGCGGGCAGGGACTCAAATCAGCCCCAGCATTTT
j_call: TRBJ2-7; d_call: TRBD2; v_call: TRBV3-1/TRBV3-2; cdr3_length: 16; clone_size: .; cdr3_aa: CASSQAPGLGSYEQYF; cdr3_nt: TGTGCCAGCAGCCAAGCTCCGGGACTAGGATCCTACGAGCAGTACTTC
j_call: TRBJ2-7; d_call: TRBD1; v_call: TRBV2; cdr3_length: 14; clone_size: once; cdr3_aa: CASSERQGAYEQYF; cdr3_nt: TGTGCCAGCAGTGAACGACAGGGGGCTTACGAGCAGTACTTC
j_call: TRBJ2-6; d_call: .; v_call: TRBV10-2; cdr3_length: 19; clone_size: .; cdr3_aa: CASSEAGQAYLSGANVLTF; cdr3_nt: TGCGCCAGCAGTGAGGCAGGGCAAGCATACCTCTCTGGGGCCAACGTCCTGACTTTC
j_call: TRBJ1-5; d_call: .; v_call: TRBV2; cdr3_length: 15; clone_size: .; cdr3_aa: CASRKQGLSNQPQHF; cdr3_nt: TGTGCCAGCCGTAAACAGGGATTGAGCAATCAGCCCCAGCATTTT
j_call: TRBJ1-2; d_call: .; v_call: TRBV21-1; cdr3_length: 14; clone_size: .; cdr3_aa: CASSNEAEGYGYTF; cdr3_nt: TGTGCCAGCAGCAATGAGGCTGAGGGCTATGGCTACACCTTC
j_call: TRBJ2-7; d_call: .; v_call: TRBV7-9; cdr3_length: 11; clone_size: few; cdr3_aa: CASAGNYEQYF; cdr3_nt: TGTGCCAGCGCAGGGAACTACGAGCAGTACTTC
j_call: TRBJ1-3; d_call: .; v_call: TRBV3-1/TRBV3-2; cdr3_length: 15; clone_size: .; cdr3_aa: CASSLQRGSGNTIYF; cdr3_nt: TGTGCCAGCAGCCTCCAACGGGGCTCTGGAAACACCATATATTTT
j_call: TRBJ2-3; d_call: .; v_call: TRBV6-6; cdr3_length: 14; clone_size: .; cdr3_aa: CASSPGTGFDTQYF; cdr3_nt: TGTGCCAGCAGTCCGGGTACAGGGTTCGATACGCAGTATTTT
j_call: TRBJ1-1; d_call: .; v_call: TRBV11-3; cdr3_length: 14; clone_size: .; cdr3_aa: CASSWGHRVTEAFF; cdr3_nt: TGTGCCAGCAGCTGGGGTCACAGGGTAACTGAAGCTTTCTTT
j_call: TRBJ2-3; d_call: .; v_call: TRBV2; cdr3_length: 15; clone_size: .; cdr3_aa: CASSVSAGSTDTQYF; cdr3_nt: TGTGCCAGCAGTGTTTCCGCGGGAAGCACAGATACGCAGTATTTT
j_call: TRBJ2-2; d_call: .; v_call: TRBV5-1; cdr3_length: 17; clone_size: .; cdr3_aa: CASSIKPGQVSTGELFF; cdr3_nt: TGCGCCAGCAGCATTAAACCGGGACAAGTTTCCACCGGGGAGCTGTTTTTT
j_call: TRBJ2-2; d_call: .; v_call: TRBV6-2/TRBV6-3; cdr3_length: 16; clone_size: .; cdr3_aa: CASSYSPGANTGELFF; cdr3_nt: TGTGCCAGCAGTTACTCGCCAGGGGCGAACACCGGGGAGCTGTTTTTT
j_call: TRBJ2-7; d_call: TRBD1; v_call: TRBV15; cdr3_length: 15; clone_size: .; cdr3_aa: CATSRDLTGGYEQYF; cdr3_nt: TGTGCCACCAGCAGAGATTTAACAGGGGGGTACGAGCAGTACTTC
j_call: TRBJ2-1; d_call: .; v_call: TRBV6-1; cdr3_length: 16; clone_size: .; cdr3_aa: CASSVRGAGSYNEQFF; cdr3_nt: TGTGCCAGCAGTGTAAGGGGCGCGGGGTCCTACAATGAGCAGTTCTTC
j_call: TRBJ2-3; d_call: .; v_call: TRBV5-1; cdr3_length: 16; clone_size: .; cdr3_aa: CASSVDKGLSTDTQYF; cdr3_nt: TGCGCCAGCAGTGTCGACAAGGGACTGAGCACAGATACGCAGTATTTT
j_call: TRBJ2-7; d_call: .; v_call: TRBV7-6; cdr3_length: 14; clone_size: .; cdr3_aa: CASSPDTSSYEQYF; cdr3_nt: TGTGCCAGCAGCCCCGACACATCCTCCTACGAGCAGTACTTC
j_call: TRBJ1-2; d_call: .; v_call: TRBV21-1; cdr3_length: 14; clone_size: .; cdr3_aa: CASSIRTGTYGYTF; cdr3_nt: TGTGCCAGCAGCATAAGGACAGGGACCTATGGCTACACCTTC
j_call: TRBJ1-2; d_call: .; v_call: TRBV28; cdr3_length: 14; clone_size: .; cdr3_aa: CASSLSSWGGSYTF; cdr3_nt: TGTGCCAGCAGTTTATCGAGCTGGGGGGGTAGCTACACCTTC
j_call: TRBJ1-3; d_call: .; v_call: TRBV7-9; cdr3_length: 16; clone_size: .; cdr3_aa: CASSLVVGVFGNTIYF; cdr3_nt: TGTGCCAGCAGCTTAGTAGTCGGGGTCTTTGGAAACACCATATATTTT
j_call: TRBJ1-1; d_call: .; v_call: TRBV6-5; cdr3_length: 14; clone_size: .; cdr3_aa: CASSYSGALLEAFF; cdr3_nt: TGTGCCAGCAGTTACTCGGGGGCCTTACTTGAAGCTTTCTTT
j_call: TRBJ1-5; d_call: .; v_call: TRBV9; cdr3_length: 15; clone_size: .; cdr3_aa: CASSVGGAYNQPQHF; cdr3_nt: TGTGCCAGCAGCGTTGGGGGGGCCTACAATCAGCCCCAGCATTTT
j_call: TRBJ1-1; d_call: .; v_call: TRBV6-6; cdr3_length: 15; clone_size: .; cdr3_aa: CASSYSRRQSPEAFF; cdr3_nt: TGTGCCAGCAGTTACTCAAGGAGGCAATCCCCAGAAGCTTTCTTT
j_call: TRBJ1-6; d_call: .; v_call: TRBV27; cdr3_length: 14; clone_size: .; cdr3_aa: CASSLRAGETPLHF; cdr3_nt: TGTGCCAGCAGTTTACGGGCAGGGGAGACACCCCTCCACTTT
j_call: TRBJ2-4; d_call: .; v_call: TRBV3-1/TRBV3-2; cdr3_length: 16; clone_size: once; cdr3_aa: CASSYLGGSGGNIQYF; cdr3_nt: TGTGCCAGCAGCTACCTGGGGGGAAGCGGCGGAAACATTCAGTACTTC
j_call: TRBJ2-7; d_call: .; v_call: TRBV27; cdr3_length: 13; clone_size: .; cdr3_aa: CASSPGQSYEQYF; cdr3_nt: TGTGCCAGCAGTCCCGGACAGTCCTACGAGCAGTACTTC
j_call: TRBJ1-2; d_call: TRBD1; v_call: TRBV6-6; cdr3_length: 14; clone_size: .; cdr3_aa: CASTPEGASYGYTF; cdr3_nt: TGTGCCAGCACCCCCGAGGGGGCGAGCTATGGCTACACCTTC
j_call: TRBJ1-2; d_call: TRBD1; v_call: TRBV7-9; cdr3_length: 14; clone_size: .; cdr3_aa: CASSLAGQGVGYTF; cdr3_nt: TGTGCCAGCAGCTTAGCGGGACAGGGGGTCGGCTACACCTTC
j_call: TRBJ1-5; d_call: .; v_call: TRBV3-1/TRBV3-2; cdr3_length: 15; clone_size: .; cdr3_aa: CASSQRGKSNQPQHF; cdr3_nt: TGTGCCAGCAGCCAAAGGGGGAAGAGCAATCAGCCCCAGCATTTT
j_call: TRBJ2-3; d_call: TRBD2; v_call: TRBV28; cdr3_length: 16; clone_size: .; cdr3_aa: CASSSGLAVSTDTQYF; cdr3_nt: TGTGCCAGCAGTTCGGGACTAGCGGTTAGCACAGATACGCAGTATTTT
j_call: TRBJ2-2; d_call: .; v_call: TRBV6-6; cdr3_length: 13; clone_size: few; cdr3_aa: CASSPSLAGELFF; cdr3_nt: TGTGCCAGCAGTCCTAGTTTGGCCGGGGAGCTGTTTTTT
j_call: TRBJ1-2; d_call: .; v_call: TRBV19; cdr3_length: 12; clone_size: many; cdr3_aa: CASSSPWAGYTF; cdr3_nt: TGTGCCAGTAGTTCGCCATGGGCCGGCTACACCTTC